The 31 T cell receptor beta chains in this list originate from one sample, sequenced in a study of T-cell memory formation after mild COVID-19. TCRdb re-called the 5' RACE reads with MiXCR, one entry per CDR3 protein. The sample has some 190,000 distinct CDR3 sequences; roughly 17% are singletons. The sequencing input was PBMCs or a T cell subset sorted from them (not recorded which). The receptors originated from an adult woman who had mild COVID-19 (a few samples of this study predate the infection). Cell type and time point are not known.

The chain employs TRBV15 and TRBJ2-5; possible D gene TRBD2, 6 bases. Trimming pared 8 bases from V and 5 bases from J, leaving 15 bases between. CDR3 length equals 13 residues. Germline assignment: CDR1 LNHNV and CDR2 YYDKDF (reference sequence). Here the CDR3 reads CATGRDKRETQYF. In nucleotides, the CDR3 is TGTGCCACCGGGCGGGATAAGCGGGAGACCCAGTACTTC.

The chain employs TRBV6-2 or TRBV6-3 and TRBJ2-1, with D possibly being TRBD2 (5 bases). This CDR3 is built from 15 residues. The V and J ends lost 4 bases and 6 bases respectively, with 16 bases between them. The germline gives CDR1 MNHEY, CDR2 SVGEGT. The chain's CDR3 is CASSSLLGLGNEQFF. CDR3 bases: TGTGCCAGCAGTTCCCTACTAGGATTGGGCAATGAGCAGTTCTTC.

This clonotype was recorded a few times. V and J are TRBV15 and TRBJ2-3; D not resolved. This CDR3 is 16 amino acids long. V lost 0 bases and J lost 0, with 10 bases in between. Germline V lookup: CDR1 LNHNV, CDR2 YYDKDF (reference sequence). The CDR3 is CATSRDRQLSTDTQYF. CDR3 bases: TGTGCCACCAGCAGAGATCGGCAACTAAGCACAGATACGCAGTATTTT. The full variable domain, its missing parts supplied by reference TRBV15 and TRBJ2-3, is DAMVIQNPRYQVTQFGKPVTLSCSQTLNHNVMYWYQQKSSQAPKLLFHYYDKDFNNEADTPDNFQSRRPNTSFCFLDIRSPGLGDTAMYLCATSRDRQLSTDTQYFGPGTRLTVL.

This clonotype was counted only a few times. This chain connects TRBV7-2 to TRBJ2-7, with TRBD1 matching 9 bases. Trimming at V came to 5 bases and at J to 0 bases, leaving 5 bases not matched to a gene. The CDR3 runs to 15 residues. Germline CDR1 reads SGHTA; CDR2 reads FQGNSA. The CDR3 region is CASSPGTGPSYEQYF. CDR3 DNA: TGTGCCAGCAGCCCAGGGACAGGGCCCTCCTACGAGCAGTACTTC.

The V and J genes are TRBV7-3 and TRBJ2-2, with TRBD1 identical over 11 bases. The CDR3 extends over 16 amino acids. CDR1 SGHTA and CDR2 FQGTGA come from the germline V gene. After removal of 5 bases from V and 7 bases from J, the junction contained 9 bases not matched to a gene. CDR3 sequence: CASSLGGQGAVGELFF. Here the CDR3 DNA reads TGTGCCAGCAGCCTTGGAGGACAGGGGGCAGTCGGGGAGCTGTTTTTT.

This clonotype was observed a handful of times. The genes are TRBV3-1 and TRBJ1-1, with no clear D. Trimming shortened V by 6 bases and J by 1 base, and 15 bases separated the two germline ends. The CDR3 runs to 15 residues. Germline V gives CDR1 LGHDT, CDR2 YNNKEL (reference sequence). The CDR3 nucleotides read TGTGCCAGCAGACTAACAGCGACCTCGAACACTGAAGCTTTCTTT. It codes for CASRLTATSNTEAFF.

This clonotype has a count of ten or more. V is TRBV20-1 and J is TRBJ1-5; D possibly corresponds to TRBD1 (5 bases). Germline CDR1 is DFQATT and CDR2 is SNEGSKA (reference sequence). The CDR3 is 14 amino acids. Trimming shortened V by 6 bases and J by 1 base, and 13 bases separated the two germline ends. CDR3 nucleotide sequence: TGCAGTGCGGTAAGGGGTCCAAGCAATCAGCCCCAGCATTTT. Its protein is CSAVRGPSNQPQHF.

This clonotype has more than one count but fewer than ten. CDR3 amino acids: CASSPGQGSSEQYF. CDR3 nucleotides: TGCGCCAGCAGCCCGGGACAGGGGAGCTCCGAGCAGTACTTC. This sequence joins TRBV5-1 and TRBJ2-7, with 10 bases lining up with TRBD1. With 4 bases clipped from V and 6 bases from J, the junction kept 7 bases outside the gene matches. The CDR3 extends over 14 amino acids. Germline CDR1 SGHRS, CDR2 YFSETQ.

The chain joins TRBV9 to TRBJ2-7; 7 bases are shared with TRBD1. The V gene's germline CDR1 is SGDLS and CDR2 YYNGEE. V shed 0 bases, J shed 0 bases, and the junction held 6 bases outside the gene matches. This CDR3 spans 16 amino acids. This chain's CDR3 is CASSVGGQDGSYEQYF. CDR3 DNA sequence: TGTGCCAGCAGCGTAGGCGGACAGGACGGCTCCTACGAGCAGTACTTC.

This rearrangement joins TRBV6-5 to TRBJ2-7; D might be TRBD2 (5 bases). The germline gives CDR1 MNHEY, CDR2 SVGAGI. V lost 6 bases and J 2 bases, leaving 11 bases between the germline ends. This CDR3 has 13 amino acids. The CDR3 sequence is CASRTGETYEQYF. CDR3 sequence (DNA): TGTGCCAGCAGAACCGGGGAGACCTACGAGCAGTACTTC.

This chain uses TRBV28 with TRBJ2-3; D gene uncertain. Germline assignment: CDR1 MDHEN and CDR2 SYDVKM. The V end was cut by 3 bases, the J end by 0 bases, with 7 bases between. This CDR3 has 14 amino acids. CDR3 loop: CASSLDGSTDTQYF. The CDR3 DNA is TGTGCCAGCAGTTTGGATGGGAGCACAGATACGCAGTATTTT.

V is TRBV12-3 or TRBV12-4 and J is TRBJ2-7, with D perhaps given as TRBD1 or TRBD2 (6 bases each). The germline V and J ends were trimmed by 6 bases and 2 bases, with 14 bases remaining between them. The CDR3 extends over 14 amino acids. CDR3 DNA: TGTGCCAGCAGCCTCCTAAGGGGGGCCTACGAGCAGTACTTC. This translates into CASSLLRGAYEQYF.

The V gene is TRBV24-1, the J gene TRBJ1-5, with D perhaps TRBD1 (5 bases). The CDR3 has 15 residues. V was pared by 3 bases and J by 9 bases, with 17 bases between. Germline CDR1 KGHDR, CDR2 SFDVKD. CDR3 residues: CATSDPTKPGPPQHF. CDR3 DNA: TGTGCCACCAGTGATCCGACAAAACCGGGGCCGCCCCAGCATTTT.

This clonotype was counted between two and nine times. The chain couples TRBV7-9 to TRBJ2-7; tentative D call: TRBD1 (6 bases). The CDR3 length is 15 residues. V lost 1 base and J 5 bases, leaving 15 bases between the germline ends. CDR1 and CDR2 (germline): SEHNR, FQNEAQ (reference sequence). The CDR3 DNA sequence: TGTGCCAGCAGCTTAGTTCTAAGCGCAGGGGACGAGCAGTACTTC. The encoded protein is CASSLVLSAGDEQYF.

This clonotype was observed a handful of times. This chain uses TRBV20-1 with TRBJ2-7; TRBD1 matches 9 bases. Germline CDR1 reads DFQATT; CDR2 reads SNEGSKA (reference sequence). The CDR3 contains 15 residues. The V gene end was trimmed by 1 base and the J gene end by 5 bases; junction bases not matched to a gene: 9. The CDR3 sequence: CSARATDRGIHEQYF. The CDR3 nucleotides read TGCAGTGCTAGAGCTACGGACAGGGGAATCCACGAGCAGTACTTC.

Only a few counts were recorded for this clonotype. V gene TRBV6-5 combines with J gene TRBJ2-7, with 10 bases fitting TRBD2. V lost 6 bases to trimming and J lost 0 bases; unmatched junction nucleotides: 8. The CDR3 has 16 residues. The germline V gene encodes CDR1 MNHEY and CDR2 SVGAGI. CDR3 residues: CASSLTSGYSSYEQYF. The DNA for the CDR3 is TGTGCCAGCAGCTTGACTAGCGGGTATAGCTCCTACGAGCAGTACTTC.

On this clonotype: One end of the junction is discordant with germline, which a read error may explain. V gene TRBV20-1 combines with J gene TRBJ2-5; 7 nucleotides align to TRBD2. This CDR3 is 12 amino acids long. From germline, CDR1 is DFQATT and CDR2 SNEGSKA (reference sequence). This CDR3 is CSARDWGTTLYF. DNA for the CDR3: TGCAGTGCTAGAGATTGGGGGACTACCCTGTACTTC.

This chain links TRBV21-1 with TRBJ2-3; the table calls TRBD2, which could not be checked here. TRBV21-1 is noted as a pseudogene. The CDR3 totals 16 residues. This chain's CDR3 is CASSPPGTSASDTQYF. The CDR3 bases are TGTGCCAGCAGCCCCCCCGGGACTAGCGCTTCAGATACGCAGTATTTT.

The chain links TRBV14 to TRBJ1-1; D might be TRBD1 (6 bases). V dropped 4 bases and J dropped 4 bases, with 13 bases sitting between them. Germline CDR1 reads SGHDN; CDR2 reads FVKESK. This CDR3 has 14 residues. The CDR3 sequence: CASSRGQLSTEAFF. CDR3 nucleotide sequence: TGTGCCAGCAGCCGCGGACAGCTCAGCACTGAAGCTTTCTTT.

The chain is built from TRBV4-3 and TRBJ2-7; 14 positions agree with TRBD2. Germline V CDR1 and CDR2: LGHNA, YSLEER. The CDR3 sequence is 16 residues long. V gave up 0 bases and J gave up 4 bases; unmatched junction bases: 2. CDR3 sequence (DNA): TGCGCCAGCAGCCAAGATAGACTAGCGGGAGGGTACGAGCAGTACTTC. Protein sequence: CASSQDRLAGGYEQYF.

The rearrangement links TRBV14 to TRBJ2-1; TRBD1 or TRBD2 may be the D gene (6 bases each). Germline-derived CDR1 and CDR2 are SGHDN and FVKESK. The CDR3 spans 15 residues. Deletions cut 1 base from V and 5 bases from J, with 12 bases between. The DNA of the CDR3 is TGTGCCAGCAGCCAAGTAACGGGGGCTAACAATGAGCAGTTCTTC. Amino acids: CASSQVTGANNEQFF.

The genes are TRBV5-1 and TRBJ2-6; the D gene is possibly TRBD2 (5 bases). Per the germline V gene, CDR1 is SGHRS and CDR2 is YFSETQ. V lost 2 bases and J 2 bases, leaving 8 bases between the germline ends. The CDR3 has 15 residues. The CDR3 protein is CASSFPGTGANVLTF. CDR3 DNA: TGCGCCAGCAGCTTTCCGGGAACTGGGGCCAACGTCCTGACTTTC.

Only a few counts were recorded for this clonotype. This chain connects TRBV5-1 to TRBJ2-3; no reliable D call. Looked up from germline, CDR1 is SGHRS and CDR2 is YFSETQ. This CDR3 is 13 amino acids long. Trimming removed 4 bases at V and 8 bases at J, with 14 bases between. For the CDR3, the DNA is TGCGCCAGCAGCCTCCCACCCTGGGGTACGCAGTATTTT. As protein: CASSLPPWGTQYF.

This clonotype appeared a few times. The genes are TRBV7-9 and TRBJ1-4, with TRBD1 matching 7 bases. Germline loops: CDR1 SEHNR, CDR2 FQNEAQ (reference sequence). The length of the CDR3 is 14 residues. The V gene end was trimmed by 3 bases and the J gene end by 6 bases; junction bases not matched to a gene: 4. This CDR3 reads CASSLGGGDEKLFF. In DNA form, the CDR3 reads TGTGCCAGCAGCTTGGGAGGGGGCGATGAAAAACTGTTTTTT.

This clonotype has just a few counts. The chain has TRBV10-3 and TRBJ1-1; D perhaps matches TRBD1 (6 bases). The CDR3 sequence is 15 residues long. Germline CDR1 ENHRY, CDR2 SYGVKD. The ends were cut back, 4 bases at V and 1 base at J, with 13 bases in the middle. CDR3 protein: CAISGRTAANTEAFF. The CDR3 nucleotides read TGTGCCATCAGTGGCCGGACAGCGGCGAACACTGAAGCTTTCTTT.

The chain has TRBV7-3 and TRBJ1-6, with D possibly TRBD1 on 5 matching bases. CDR3 length: 15 amino acids. Germline V CDR1 and CDR2: SGHTA, FQGTGA. V shed 2 bases and J shed 8 bases, with 13 bases lying between them. The CDR3 loop reads CASSLDGTADSPLHF. The CDR3 DNA sequence: TGTGCCAGCAGCTTAGATGGGACGGCCGATTCACCCCTCCACTTT.

The chain employs TRBV7-3 and TRBJ2-3; the D is unclear. Trimming shortened V by 0 bases and J by 5 bases, and 27 bases separated the two germline ends. The germline V gene has CDR1 SGHTA and CDR2 FQGTGA. The CDR3 has 20 residues. For the CDR3, the DNA is TGTGCCAGCAGCTTAACGGGCCCAAATCCGGGCTCCAAGAAACGAGATACGCAGTATTTT. Its translation: CASSLTGPNPGSKKRDTQYF.

This clonotype was recorded a few times. The rearrangement joins TRBV27 to TRBJ2-7; 9 bases line up with TRBD1. Looked up from germline, CDR1 is MNHEY and CDR2 is SMNVEV (reference sequence). The CDR3 has 15 amino acids. V gave up 4 bases and J gave up 7 bases; unmatched junction bases: 11. As DNA, the CDR3 is TGTGCCAGCAGTTACGTGGGGACAGGGACGGGGGAGCAGTACTTC. Translation: CASSYVGTGTGEQYF.

This clonotype was counted only a few times. The chain has TRBV7-9 and TRBJ2-7; D gene unclear. Between the trimmed V and J ends, which lost 6 bases and 6 bases, there was a span of 15 bases. Germline lookup yields CDR1 SEHNR and CDR2 FQNEAQ (reference sequence). This CDR3 has 13 residues. CDR3: CASRPRGSGEQYF. In nucleotides, the CDR3 is TGTGCCAGCAGGCCCCGTGGGTCGGGCGAGCAGTACTTC.

In its sample, this clonotype was seen a few times. This sequence joins TRBV6-1 and TRBJ2-7; D gene ambiguous. The CDR3 spans 12 residues. Trimming cost V 6 bases and J 1 base, with 7 bases left between them. CDR1 is MNHNS and CDR2 is SASEGT in the germline V gene. This chain's CDR3 is CASRGRSYEQYF. In DNA form, the CDR3 reads TGTGCCAGCAGAGGACGGTCCTACGAGCAGTACTTC.

The V and J genes are TRBV6-1 and TRBJ2-3, with 11 positions matching TRBD2. V lost 5 bases to trimming and J lost 6 bases; unmatched junction nucleotides: 4. The CDR3 is made up of 14 amino acids. Germline V gives CDR1 MNHNS, CDR2 SASEGT. CDR3 loop: CASSLAGGLDTQYF. The CDR3 DNA sequence: TGTGCCAGCAGTCTAGCGGGGGGACTCGATACGCAGTATTTT.